The clone carrying this T cell receptor beta chain appeared a single time. The data were taken from a study of T cell changes during pregnancy in multiple sclerosis. The data were produced by immunoSEQ multiplex PCR, yet TCRdb's version contains in-frame clones alone and is incomplete. Of over 65,000 clones listed, around 90% were seen once; the top ten hold 1.5% to 2%. The TCR was taken from a female donor in good health, enrolled as a control in a pregnancy study. This specimen was peripheral blood, taken in the first trimester of pregnancy.

In DNA, the CDR3 is TGTGCCAGCAGCCGCGTGGCAGGAGGAAACATTCAGTACTTC. As protein: CASSRVAGGNIQYF. The chain employs TRBV11-2 and TRBJ2-4; D is perhaps TRBD2 (5 bases). CDR1 and CDR2 (germline): SGHAT, FQNNGV. The CDR3 is 14 residues long. Between the trimmed V and J ends, which lost 5 bases and 6 bases, there was a span of 14 bases. Together with reference TRBV11-2 and TRBJ2-4, the CDR3 gives the full variable domain: EAGVAQSPRYKIIEKRQSVAFWCNPISGHATLYWYQQILGQGPKLLIQFQNNGVVDDSQLPKDRFSAERLKGVDSTLKIQPAKLEDSAVYLCASSRVAGGNIQYFGAGTRLSVL.